Listed below are T cell receptor beta chains from one sample, sequenced in a study of cytomegalovirus exposure and HLA in healthy donors. Assay used: immunoSEQ multiplex PCR; TCRdb lists only in-frame clones, some missing. Here the sample spans about 130,000 clones, around 90% being singletons. The sequenced sample was PBMCs. These receptors originate from a woman under 30 in good health and CMV-seronegative. Both conserved end residues are part of each CDR3. D genes are given only for firm matches. Clone size is stated in some rows and not others, as once, few, many or a class when expanded.

CDR3 protein: CASSGQGARNGYTF
CDR3 DNA: TGTGCCAGCAGCGGGCAGGGGGCGCGTAATGGCTACACCTTC
V gene: TRBV5-4
J gene: TRBJ1-2
D gene: TRBD1
clone size: .

CDR3 protein: CASSSLRTDTQYF
CDR3 DNA: TGTGCCAGCAGTTCCCTACGCACAGATACGCAGTATTTT
V gene: TRBV27
J gene: TRBJ2-3
D gene: .
clone size: .

CDR3 protein: CASSSGGGTDTQYF
CDR3 DNA: TGTGCCAGTAGTAGCGGGGGGGGCACAGATACGCAGTATTTT
V gene: TRBV19
J gene: TRBJ2-3
D gene: TRBD2
clone size: .

CDR3 protein: CASSLFAIGQEKPYEQYF
CDR3 DNA: TGTGCCAGCAGTTTATTCGCCATCGGACAGGAAAAACCCTACGAGCAGTACTTC
V gene: TRBV27
J gene: TRBJ2-7
D gene: TRBD1
clone size: .

CDR3 protein: CASSPEVAGNWVGYEQYF
CDR3 DNA: TGTGCCAGCAGCCCGGAGGTAGCGGGAAATTGGGTTGGCTACGAGCAGTACTTC
V gene: TRBV4-2
J gene: TRBJ2-7
D gene: TRBD2
clone size: .

CDR3 protein: CASSLDPPGVAGGTETQYF
CDR3 DNA: TGTGCCAGCAGCTTAGACCCGCCGGGGGTAGCGGGAGGGACGGAGACCCAGTACTTC
V gene: TRBV11-2
J gene: TRBJ2-5
D gene: TRBD2
clone size: .

CDR3 protein: CASSGGQAIGLAEFYEQYF
CDR3 DNA: TGCGCCAGCAGCGGAGGACAGGCTATCGGACTAGCGGAATTCTACGAGCAGTACTTC
V gene: TRBV5-1
J gene: TRBJ2-7
D gene: TRBD2
clone size: .

CDR3 protein: CASSQSTSAETQYF
CDR3 DNA: TGTGCCAGCAGCCAAAGCACCTCCGCTGAGACCCAGTACTTC
V gene: TRBV7-8
J gene: TRBJ2-5
D gene: .
clone size: .

CDR3 protein: CASSPPSGRAGYEQYF
CDR3 DNA: TGTGCCAGCAGCCCCCCCAGCGGGAGGGCCGGGTACGAGCAGTACTTC
V gene: TRBV7-2
J gene: TRBJ2-7
D gene: TRBD2
clone size: once

CDR3 protein: CASGNPGTAQETQYF
CDR3 DNA: TGTGCTAGTGGGAACCCCGGGACAGCCCAAGAGACCCAGTACTTC
V gene: TRBV12-5
J gene: TRBJ2-5
D gene: TRBD1
clone size: .

CDR3 protein: CASSDRQGVNTEAFF
CDR3 DNA: TGTGCCAGCAGCGATCGACAGGGAGTGAACACTGAAGCTTTCTTT
V gene: TRBV13
J gene: TRBJ1-1
D gene: TRBD1
clone size: .

CDR3 protein: CASRLAGGYEQYF
CDR3 DNA: TGTGCCTCACGACTAGCGGGAGGCTACGAGCAGTACTTC
V gene: TRBV19
J gene: TRBJ2-7
D gene: TRBD2
clone size: .

CDR3 protein: CASSLAGRPEREQYF
CDR3 DNA: TGCGCCAGCAGCTTGGCCGGTCGACCTGAGAGGGAGCAGTACTTC
V gene: TRBV5-1
J gene: TRBJ2-7
D gene: .
clone size: .

CDR3 protein: CASSDSGTRKQFF
CDR3 DNA: TGTGCCAGCAGTGACTCGGGGACTAGGAAGCAGTTCTTC
V gene: TRBV6-4
J gene: TRBJ2-1
D gene: TRBD2
clone size: .

CDR3 protein: CASSQVADGTDTQYF
CDR3 DNA: TGCGCCAGCAGCCAGGTAGCGGATGGAACAGATACGCAGTATTTT
V gene: TRBV4-1
J gene: TRBJ2-3
D gene: .
clone size: .

CDR3 protein: CASSRGTSNQPQHF
CDR3 DNA: TGTGCCAGCAGCCGGGGGACTAGCAATCAGCCCCAGCATTTT
V gene: TRBV2
J gene: TRBJ1-5
D gene: .
clone size: .

CDR3 protein: CASRTGGNTIYF
CDR3 DNA: TGTGCCAGTCGGACAGGCGGAAACACCATATATTTT
V gene: TRBV19
J gene: TRBJ1-3
D gene: TRBD1
clone size: .

CDR3 protein: CASSKDLRLENTEAFF
CDR3 DNA: TGTGCCAGCAGCAAAGATTTACGCCTAGAGAACACTGAAGCTTTCTTT
V gene: TRBV21-1
J gene: TRBJ1-1
D gene: .
clone size: .

CDR3 protein: CASSQEGKHEQYF
CDR3 DNA: TGCGCCAGCAGCCAGGAGGGGAAACACGAGCAGTACTTC
V gene: TRBV5-1
J gene: TRBJ2-7
D gene: .
clone size: .

CDR3 protein: CASSLEGRVNEQFF
CDR3 DNA: TGCGCCAGCAGCTTGGAGGGGCGCGTAAATGAGCAGTTCTTC
V gene: TRBV5-1
J gene: TRBJ2-1
D gene: .
clone size: .

CDR3 protein: CASSFTGDTEAFF
CDR3 DNA: TGTGCCAGCAGCTTCACAGGTGACACTGAAGCTTTCTTT
V gene: TRBV5-6
J gene: TRBJ1-1
D gene: .
clone size: .

CDR3 protein: CASSMSWAALPYEQYF
CDR3 DNA: TGTGCCAGTAGTATGTCTTGGGCAGCTCTACCCTACGAGCAGTACTTC
V gene: TRBV19
J gene: TRBJ2-7
D gene: .
clone size: .

CDR3 protein: CASSIQGHEQFF
CDR3 DNA: TGTGCCAGCAGTATACAGGGGCATGAGCAGTTCTTC
V gene: TRBV6-6
J gene: TRBJ2-1
D gene: TRBD1
clone size: .

CDR3 protein: CASSLRTSGTVYNEQFF
CDR3 DNA: TGTGCCAGCAGCCTCCGGACTAGCGGGACGGTCTACAATGAGCAGTTCTTC
V gene: TRBV13
J gene: TRBJ2-1
D gene: TRBD2
clone size: .

CDR3 protein: CASSYSGGRYGYTF
CDR3 DNA: TGTGCCAGCAGTTACTCCGGGGGGAGATATGGCTACACCTTC
V gene: TRBV6-5
J gene: TRBJ1-2
D gene: .
clone size: few

CDR3 protein: CSARLVTRAFF
CDR3 DNA: TGCAGTGCTAGGTTGGTAACTCGAGCTTTCTTT
V gene: TRBV20-1
J gene: TRBJ1-1
D gene: .
clone size: few